This T cell receptor (beta chain) was captured in a study of T cell responses to AZD1222 COVID-19 vaccine. Produced via immunoSEQ multiplex PCR; TCRdb's table is partial and in-frame only. The sample includes about 110,000 clones, roughly 86% of them seen just once. This receptor was obtained from an adult in good health. Material: peripheral blood, obtained on day 0 of AZD1222 vaccination.

Here the CDR3 DNA reads TGTGCCAGCGGCGGGCGGGGGGCTTCTAATGAGCAGTTCTTC. This sequence encodes CASGGRGASNEQFF. The chain uses TRBV2 and TRBJ2-1, with TRBD2 matching 8 bases. The CDR3 totals 14 residues. With V trimmed by 8 bases and J by 7 bases, 10 bases remained unmatched. Germline V gene data show CDR1 as SNHLY and CDR2 as FYNNEI.